This T cell receptor beta chain was retrieved from a study of T-cell reconstitution after alpha-beta-depleted transplantation in children. This clonotype was picked up a small number of times. Its antigen is unidentified. For TCRbeta, the library was prepared with unique molecular identifiers. Via MiXCR, TCRdb re-called the PCR reads, giving one row per CDR3 protein. The sample holds about 980,000 distinct CDR3 sequences, about 29% seen once. Trimming removed 7 bases from V and 5 bases from J, with 8 bases in between. The CDR3 has 11 amino acids. Germline V gene lookup returns CDR1 MNHNS and CDR2 SASEGT. General observations from the study: At day 60, the high TCRbeta diversity found in some patients originated from recipient T cells and thymic progenitors that had survived. As was reported, about two months after transplant, alpha-beta T cells came from several hundred expanded graft clones. Newly produced T cells mostly provided counts and TCRbeta diversity after one year, as hyperexpanded clones declined.

This sequence was found in a boy younger than two who had a stem cell transplant for SCID, so the T cells may come from the graft donor. Here the sequenced sample was PBMCs, mostly from graft donor cells, taken 360 days after TCRalphabeta/CD19-depleted stem cell transplant. This chain links TRBV6-1 with TRBJ1-1; D is undetermined. The CDR3 protein is CASTRQTEAFF. The CDR3 DNA is TGTGCCAGCACGAGGCAGACTGAAGCTTTCTTT.